Included here is one T cell receptor (beta chain) sequence, with context. Its antigen is unknown. No much larger clone is present one base from it, and per-base qualities are unavailable. The source of the sample is a study of T cell responses to AZD1222 COVID-19 vaccine (dated by TCRdb to about 2021). Turning to the overall study: TCR sequencing covered some 250 trial participants: 200 to 220 given two doses of AZD1222 and approximately 25 given two doses of MenACWY control vaccine. Enrollment into the trials was organized by age into subgroups of 18-55, 56-69 and 70-plus years, and those subgroups contained about 160, 30 and 59 TCR-sequenced participants, respectively.

According to the study, the label for this sample's time point signals: about 28 days (+/-7) after the second vaccine dose. AZD1222 recipients with second doses at about 4 weeks or about 12 weeks were pooled, because spike-specific TCR depth and breadth did not differ between schedules. The vaccinee samples were drawn from two UK trials, COV001 and COV002, one of which was a single-blind randomized controlled phase 2/3 trial testing AZD1222 (ChAdOx1 nCoV-19) in healthy adults. For TCRbeta chain sequencing, PBMC samples from trial participants were taken at day 0 and at day 28 after the second dose. The investigation overall reported the following: Because no day 14 peak-response samples were available, repertoires were characterized only after the peak T cell response. The 56-69-year group was small, and its depth increase did not reach significance, likely because of low power. The whole spike protein was spanned by vaccine-associated CD4 TCRs, and dominant responses were seen in regions 160-218 and 743-854. Reportedly, almost half of the unique spike-specific TCRs recognized epitopes lying outside the regions that are mutated in the B.1.351 and B.1.1.7 variants. After two AZD1222 doses, both the breadth and the depth of spike-specific TCRs were significantly higher than at day 0 and than in MenACWY recipients. Conclusions about previously exposed vaccinees are limited, since just five to seven AZD1222 recipients were seropositive for SARS-CoV-2 at baseline. Participants were mostly white British and included more females than males, and it was suggested by the authors that clonal diversity may have been underestimated.

The CDR3 regions of human TCRbeta chains were subjected to immunosequencing. The original pipeline was this. TCRs in the repertoires were matched against a reference library of SARS-CoV-2-specific TCRs that had been generated with the MIRA antigen-specificity platform. Breadth was defined as the fraction of unique TCRs that were SARS-CoV-2-associated. Depth was defined as the fraction of total T cells that were SARS-CoV-2-associated. Using the MIRA data, each spike-specific TCR was assigned both to the spike region to which the TCR was reactive and to a CD4 or CD8 class. Log10-transformed breadth and depth values were compared by one-way ANOVA with Sidak's multiple comparisons tests. TCRdb re-hosts the immuneACCESS table, in-frame sequences only. Its copies lack some clones; in the studies checked, an unresolved V gene accounts for under half of them, and the cause for the rest is not known. That table gives V, J and clone size, and the DNA gave D and trimming. The sample table contains under 150,000 clones; only one count was recorded for about 91% of them. Approximately 6.4% of the sample lies in the top ten.

V drops 5 bases and J drops 7 bases, leaving 14 bases in between. There are 13 amino acids in the CDR3, from cysteine to phenylalanine inclusive. The kept DNA is CDR3 alone, 39 bases in frame from the first base. The material sequenced was peripheral blood, taken 28 days after the second AZD1222 dose. The source of this sequence is an adult who received the AZD1222 COVID-19 vaccine. This chain is built from TRBV12-3 or TRBV12-4 and TRBJ1-1, with the D gene not confidently named. The CDR3 reads CASSSLFRNEAFF. Here is the DNA: TGTGCCAGCAGTAGCCTATTTAGGAATGAAGCTTTCTTT.